The present TCR beta chain was sequenced within a study of blood T cell repertoires in COVID-19. Libraries were prepared by immunoSEQ multiplex PCR; TCRdb keeps only in-frame clonotypes and omits some of them. This sample has over 60,000 clones, with around 85% found just once. V shed 0 bases, J shed 8 bases, and the junction held 3 bases outside the gene matches. The CDR3 totals 13 residues. Germline V gene lookup returns CDR1 LGHNA and CDR2 YSLEER. Sequenced: peripheral blood. The clonotype originates from a woman older than 75 with active or convalescent COVID-19. The genes are TRBV4-3 and TRBJ1-1, with 7 bases matching TRBD1. CDR3 sequence reads: CASSQDGDREAFF. Written as DNA, the CDR3 is TGCGCCAGCAGCCAAGATGGGGACAGAGAAGCTTTCTTT.